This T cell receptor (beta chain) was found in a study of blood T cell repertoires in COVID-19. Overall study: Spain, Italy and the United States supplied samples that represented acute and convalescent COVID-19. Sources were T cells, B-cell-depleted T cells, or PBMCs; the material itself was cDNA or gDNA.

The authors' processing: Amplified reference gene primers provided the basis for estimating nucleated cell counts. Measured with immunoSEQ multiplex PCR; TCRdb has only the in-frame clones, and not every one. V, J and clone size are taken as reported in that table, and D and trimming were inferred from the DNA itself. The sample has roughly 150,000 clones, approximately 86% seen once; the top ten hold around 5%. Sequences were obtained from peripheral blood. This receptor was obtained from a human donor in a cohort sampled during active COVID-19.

CDR3 in amino acids: CASSYSTQGVGYTF. The CDR3 coding sequence is TGTGCCAGCAGTTACTCTACCCAGGGTGTTGGCTACACCTTC. The chain recombines TRBV6-6 with TRBJ1-2, with a possible D match to TRBD1 (5 bases). Germline V lookup: CDR1 MNHNY, CDR2 SVGAGI (reference sequence). This CDR3 has 14 residues. With 0 bases removed from V and 7 bases from J, the gap between germline ends came to 12 bases.